The entry that follows covers one T cell receptor beta chain sequence. Its antigen remains unidentified. Sequenced by immunoSEQ multiplex PCR; TCRdb stores in-frame clones only, minus some. The sample contains over 2,000,000 clones, 93% of which appear only once. Naive CD8 cells comprised CD45RO-negative, CCR7-positively selected cells, excluding terminally differentiated effector memory CD45RA+ cells. The sample belongs to a study of shared clonotypes between healthy human individuals. Study results and caveats: The sole specimen, blood, was sampled, and tissue repertoires likely differ. All-four-donor shared clonotypes had higher generation probabilities than non-shared clonotypes did.

The CDR3 runs 15 residues. Germline V gene data show CDR1 as LNHDA and CDR2 as SQIVND (reference sequence). The V and J ends lost 8 bases and 9 bases, in that order; junction bases with no gene match: 12. Input material: naive CD8+ T cells from PBMCs. The TCR sequence derives from a man aged 18 to 35 in good health. Some clones in this sample may be carry-over from other donors' samples. The rearrangement links TRBV19 to TRBJ1-5; 11 positions match TRBD1. CDR3 region: CASLDRDRGFGPQHF. CDR3 coding DNA: TGTGCCAGTCTGGACCGGGACAGGGGGTTCGGGCCCCAGCATTTT. The full variable domain, its missing parts supplied by reference TRBV19 and TRBJ1-5, is DGGITQSPKYLFRKEGQNVTLSCEQNLNHDAMYWYRQDPGQGLRLIYYSQIVNDFQKGDIAEGYSVSREKKESFPLTVTSAQKNPTAFYLCASLDRDRGFGPQHFGDGTRLSIL.